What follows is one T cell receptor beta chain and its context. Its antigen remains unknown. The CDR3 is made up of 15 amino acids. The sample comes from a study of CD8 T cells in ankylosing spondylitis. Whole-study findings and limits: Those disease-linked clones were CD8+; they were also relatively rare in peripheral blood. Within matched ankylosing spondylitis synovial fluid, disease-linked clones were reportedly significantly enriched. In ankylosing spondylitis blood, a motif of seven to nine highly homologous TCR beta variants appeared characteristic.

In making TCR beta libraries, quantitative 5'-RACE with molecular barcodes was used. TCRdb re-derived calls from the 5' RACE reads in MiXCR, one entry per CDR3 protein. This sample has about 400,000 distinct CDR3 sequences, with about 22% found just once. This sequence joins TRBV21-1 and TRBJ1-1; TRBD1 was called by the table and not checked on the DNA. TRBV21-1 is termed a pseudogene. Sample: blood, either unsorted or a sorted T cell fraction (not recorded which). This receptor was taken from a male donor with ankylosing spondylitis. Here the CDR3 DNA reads TGTGCCAGCAGCAAACCCAAGGACAGAGTCACTGAAGCTTTCTTT. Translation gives CASSKPKDRVTEAFF.